Sequencing of this T cell receptor (beta chain) was carried out in a study of blood T cell repertoires in COVID-19. Study background: Samples came from the United States, Italy and Spain, spanning acute and convalescent COVID-19.

How the authors handled the data: For nucleated cells, counts were estimated from reference gene primer amplification. Measured with immunoSEQ multiplex PCR; TCRdb has only the in-frame clones, and not every one. V and J calls and clone size are copied from that table; D and trimming were computed from the DNA. The repertoire includes a few hundred thousand clones, roughly 86% of them detected once, and around 3.6% sits in the top ten. This TCR was sampled from a man aged 18 to 29 with active or convalescent COVID-19. The sequenced material came from peripheral blood.

The CDR3 loop is CASSQVGSGQGKTGELFF. DNA of the CDR3: TGCGCCAGCAGCCAAGTAGGGAGCGGACAGGGAAAAACCGGGGAGCTGTTTTTT. The chain has TRBV4-1 and TRBJ2-2; 8 nucleotides agree with TRBD1. J gave up 5 bases and V 1 base, and 12 bases lay outside the gene matches. This CDR3 contains 18 residues. Germline CDR1 is MGHRA and CDR2 is YSYEKL.